This TCR beta chain stems from a study of cytomegalovirus exposure and HLA in healthy donors. At the level of the study: From approximately 170 million T cells, an earlier analysis saw around 120 million unique TCR beta sequences.

This CDR3 is 12 amino acids long. CDR1 LNHDA and CDR2 SQIVND come from the germline V gene (reference sequence). Trimming removed 4 bases at V and 6 bases at J, with 9 bases between. With 60 Vbeta and 13 Jbeta primers, the PCR was carried out. The protocol was immunoSEQ multiplex PCR, while the TCRdb copy is restricted to in-frame clones and leaves out a portion. The data hold about 200,000 clones, with 80% to 90% observed a single time. V is TRBV19 and J is TRBJ1-2; D gene unclear. The TCR was taken from a man aged 25-45 years in good health and CMV-seronegative. Sequencing was performed on PBMCs. DNA of the CDR3: TGTGCCAGTAGTACCCAGCGGGATGGCTACACCTTC. Protein product: CASSTQRDGYTF.